The 19 T cell receptor beta chains presented below share a single source sample, sequenced in a study of blood T cells in healthy people across ages. For the second PCR, which ran for roughly 7 to 11 cycles, a sample-barcoded 5' primer and a J-beta primer mix were used. Each CDR3 protein is one row after TCRdb ran MiXCR on the 5' RACE reads. The table lists under 2 million distinct CDR3 sequences, 30% to 35% of them singletons. The sequenced sample was blood. These receptors came from a woman under 40 in good health.

There are many counts of this clonotype. The CDR3 bases are TGTGCCATCAGTGACAGCGGGAGCGGGGACGGCGAGCAGTTCTTC. Translated: CAISDSGSGDGEQFF. The chain employs TRBV10-3 and TRBJ2-1; 8 nucleotides align to TRBD2. Trimming at V came to 3 bases and at J to 10 bases, leaving 11 bases not matched to a gene. The CDR3 has 15 residues. CDR1 is ENHRY, CDR2 SYGVKD, per germline.

This chain connects TRBV4-1 to TRBJ2-7; D perhaps matches TRBD1 (5 bases). CDR3 length equals 15 residues. Germline CDR1 and CDR2: MGHRA and YSYEKL. Trimming removed 0 bases at V and 3 bases at J, with 12 bases between. The CDR3 region is CASSQEGRENYEQYF. DNA for the CDR3: TGCGCCAGCAGCCAAGAAGGCAGGGAAAACTACGAGCAGTACTTC.

This rearrangement joins TRBV28 to TRBJ2-7; D perhaps matches TRBD2 (5 bases). The CDR3 is 14 residues long. The V gene lost 5 bases and the J gene lost 6 bases, with 17 bases spanning the gap. Germline-derived CDR1 and CDR2 are MDHEN and SYDVKM. CDR3 sequence reads: CASSPSEGVTEQYF. CDR3 nucleotides: TGTGCCAGCAGTCCTTCTGAGGGTGTCACCGAGCAGTACTTC.

The rearrangement joins TRBV6-1 to TRBJ1-5; D is perhaps TRBD1 (5 bases). Trimming took off 6 bases at V and 4 bases at J, with 13 bases between the two ends. CDR1 and CDR2 from the germline V gene are MNHNS and SASEGT. The CDR3 has 14 amino acids. The CDR3 sequence: CASRRQIGNQPQHF. As DNA, the CDR3 is TGTGCCAGCAGAAGACAGATTGGGAATCAGCCCCAGCATTTT.

In its sample, this clonotype was seen a few times. The chain carries TRBV5-1 and TRBJ2-1, with 7 positions matching TRBD2. V lost 3 bases to trimming and J lost 2 bases; unmatched junction nucleotides: 8. Germline CDR1 SGHRS, CDR2 YFSETQ. CDR3 length: 16 amino acids. This CDR3 is CASSSPTGGPYNEQFF. In DNA, the CDR3 is TGCGCCAGCAGCTCACCTACGGGGGGACCCTACAATGAGCAGTTCTTC. The full variable domain, completed using reference TRBV5-1 and TRBJ2-1, is KAGVTQTPRYLIKTRGQQVTLSCSPISGHRSVSWYQQTPGQGLQFLFEYFSETQRNKGNFPGRFSGRQFSNSRSEMNVSTLELGDSALYLCASSSPTGGPYNEQFFGPGTRLTVL.

This clonotype was observed a few times. The V and J genes are TRBV7-9 and TRBJ2-3, with D tentatively TRBD1 (6 bases). The CDR3 covers 15 residues. In germline, CDR1 is SEHNR, CDR2 FQNEAQ (reference sequence). V dropped 4 bases and J dropped 0 bases, with 11 bases sitting between them. CDR3 protein: CASSSQGPSTDTQYF. As DNA, the CDR3 is TGTGCCAGCAGCTCACAGGGTCCTAGCACAGATACGCAGTATTTT.

This sequence joins TRBV9 and TRBJ2-4; 10 bases line up with TRBD1. The assigned J gene may be wrong: the sequence end matches TRBJ2-7 better. The CDR3 consists of 14 residues. The germline gives CDR1 SGDLS, CDR2 YYNGEE. Here the CDR3 reads CASRGGDRGYEQYF. Written as DNA, the CDR3 is TGTGCCAGCAGAGGGGGGGACAGGGGCTACGAGCAGTACTTC.

This clonotype was recorded a few times. The chain is built from TRBV5-5 and TRBJ1-1, with D unclear. Germline CDR1 is SGHKS and CDR2 is YYEKEE (reference sequence). V was shortened by 1 base and J by 1 base, with 11 bases between the two germline ends. The CDR3 is 15 amino acids. The CDR3 DNA follows: TGTGCCAGCAGCTTGTCGGCCGCCCAGAACACTGAAGCTTTCTTT. Its translation is CASSLSAAQNTEAFF.

This clonotype was seen a single time. J is TRBJ2-1 and V is TRBV20-1; the match to TRBD1 covers 7 bases. The CDR3 runs 14 residues. CDR1 is DFQATT and CDR2 is SNEGSKA in the germline V gene (reference sequence). V lost 3 bases and J lost 8; bases outside the gene matches: 10. CDR3 in DNA: TGCAGTGCTAGGAGGACAGGTAGTTACGATGAGCAGTTCTTC. It is translated as CSARRTGSYDEQFF.

This clonotype was counted ten times or more. V is TRBV29-1 and J is TRBJ1-2; D gene uncertain. Germline V gene sequence: CDR1 SQVTM, CDR2 ANQGSEA. Trimming pared 3 bases from V and 6 bases from J, leaving 17 bases between. The CDR3 runs 14 residues. In DNA form, the CDR3 reads TGCAGCGTTGATCTCGCTTCAGAAGATCATGGCTACACCTTC. Its protein is CSVDLASEDHGYTF.

This clonotype showed up many times. V and J are TRBV18 and TRBJ1-2; the match to TRBD1 covers 7 bases. Per the germline V gene, CDR1 is KGHSH and CDR2 is LQKENI. The ends lost 5 bases at V and 4 bases at J; junction bases unmatched: 4. This CDR3 spans 13 amino acids. In DNA, the CDR3 is TGTGCCAGCTCATCGGGACAGCCCTATGGCTACACCTTC. Protein: CASSSGQPYGYTF. Looking up the rest from reference TRBV18 and TRBJ1-2 gives the full variable domain: NAGVMQNPRHLVRRRGQEARLRCSPMKGHSHVYWYRQLPEEGLKFMVYLQKENIIDESGMPKERFSAEFPKEGPSILRIQQVVRGDSAAYFCASSSGQPYGYTFGSGTRLTVV.

This clonotype was seen ten or more times. This may arise from a read error, as a much more abundant clone is one base away. The chain has TRBV7-2 and TRBJ2-5; D ambiguous. Germline lookup yields CDR1 SGHTA and CDR2 FQGNSA. CDR3 length: 11 residues. V was clipped by 4 bases and J by 5 bases, with 5 bases between them. CDR3 DNA sequence: TGTGCCAGCAGCTCCCACGAGACCCAGTACTTC. This sequence encodes CASSSHETQYF.

This clonotype appeared many times. V gene TRBV11-2 combines with J gene TRBJ2-5; D possibly corresponds to TRBD1 (5 bases). Trimming shortened V by 5 bases and J by 5 bases, and 15 bases separated the two germline ends. The CDR3 contains 14 residues. Germline loops: CDR1 SGHAT, CDR2 FQNNGV. DNA of the CDR3: TGTGCCAGCAGCCCCCCGGTGGGGCGGGAGACCCAGTACTTC. Protein sequence: CASSPPVGRETQYF.

The chain has TRBV14 and TRBJ1-2; D is undetermined. CDR1 is SGHDN and CDR2 is FVKESK in the germline V gene. Trimming took 0 bases from V and 6 from J, leaving 11 bases between them. This CDR3 has 14 amino acids. The DNA of the CDR3 is TGTGCCAGCAGCCAAGATCGCGTGTTAAATGGCTACACCTTC. Protein product: CASSQDRVLNGYTF. The full variable domain, rest sourced from reference TRBV14 and TRBJ1-2, is EAGVTQFPSHSVIEKGQTVTLRCDPISGHDNLYWYRRVMGKEIKFLLHFVKESKQDESGMPNNRFLAERTGGTYSTLKVQPAELEDSGVYFCASSQDRVLNGYTFGSGTRLTVV.

This clonotype was picked up a small number of times. The V gene is TRBV29-1, the J gene TRBJ1-5; D is unclear. Germline loops: CDR1 SQVTM, CDR2 ANQGSEA. Trimming took 7 bases from V and 2 from J, leaving 9 bases between them. The CDR3 contains 12 residues. The CDR3 bases are TGCAGCGCCCAGGAGGGCAATCAGCCCCAGCATTTT. Residues: CSAQEGNQPQHF.

This clonotype was seen only a few times. CDR3 bases: TGCAGTGCTATTTTCTTGCAGCTAAGCTCCTACGAGCAGTACTTC. Its translation: CSAIFLQLSSYEQYF. The genes are TRBV20-1 and TRBJ2-7; the D is unclear. The V end lost 4 bases, the J end lost 0 bases, and 16 bases lay between the germline ends. The CDR3 is 15 amino acids. The germline CDR1 and CDR2 sequences are DFQATT and SNEGSKA (reference sequence).

The rearrangement uses TRBV27 and TRBJ2-3; 15 bases agree with TRBD2. Germline CDR1 and CDR2: MNHEY and SMNVEV (reference sequence). V was pared by 5 bases and J by 2 bases, with 2 bases of the junction left unmatched. The CDR3 runs to 16 residues. The CDR3 DNA reads TGTGCCAGCAGTAGGACTAGCGGGAGGGACACAGATACGCAGTATTTT. Residues: CASSRTSGRDTDTQYF.

This clonotype was detected once. This chain links TRBV11-2 with TRBJ2-1; a possible D gene is TRBD1 (5 bases). CDR3 length: 12 residues. The germline CDR1 and CDR2 sequences are SGHAT and FQNNGV. The CDR3 DNA follows: TGTGCAGCCTCCGGGCTACGTGGGGCCCCGTTCTTC. This gives the protein CAASGLRGAPFF.

This rearrangement joins TRBV5-5 to TRBJ2-7, with D possibly being TRBD1 or TRBD2 (5 bases each). Trimming removed 0 bases from V and 0 bases from J, with 13 bases in between. The CDR3 is 16 residues long. CDR1 and CDR2 from the germline V gene are SGHKS and YYEKEE (reference sequence). Here the CDR3 DNA reads TGTGCCAGCAGCTTGGAAGGGACCCATAACTCCTACGAGCAGTACTTC. Its protein product is CASSLEGTHNSYEQYF.